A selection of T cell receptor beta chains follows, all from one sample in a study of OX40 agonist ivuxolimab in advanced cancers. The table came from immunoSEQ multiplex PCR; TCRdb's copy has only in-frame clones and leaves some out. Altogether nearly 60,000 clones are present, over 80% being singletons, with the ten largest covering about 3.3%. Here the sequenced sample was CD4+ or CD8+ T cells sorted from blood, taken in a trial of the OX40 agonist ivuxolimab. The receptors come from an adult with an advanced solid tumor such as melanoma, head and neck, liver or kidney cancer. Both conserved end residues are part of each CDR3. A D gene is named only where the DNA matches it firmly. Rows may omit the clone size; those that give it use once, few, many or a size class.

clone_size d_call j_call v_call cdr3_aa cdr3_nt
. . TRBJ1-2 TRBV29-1 CSVELNDGYTF TGCAGCGTTGAGTTGAATGATGGCTACACCTTC
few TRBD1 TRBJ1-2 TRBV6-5 CASSLDRERGYTF TGTGCCAGCAGTTTAGACAGGGAGAGGGGCTACACCTTC
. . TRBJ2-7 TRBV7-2 CASSLKVGASYEQYF TGTGCCAGCAGCTTAAAGGTGGGGGCTTCCTACGAGCAGTACTTC
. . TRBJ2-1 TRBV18 CASSRDVEQFF TGTGCCAGCTCAAGGGACGTTGAGCAGTTCTTC
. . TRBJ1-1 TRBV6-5 CASQAYTEAFF TGTGCCAGCCAGGCATACACTGAAGCTTTCTTT
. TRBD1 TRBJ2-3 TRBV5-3 CARSCATGGSTDTQYF TGTGCCAGAAGCTGCGCGACAGGGGGAAGCACAGATACGCAGTATTTT
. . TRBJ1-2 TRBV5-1 CASSPAGYHNYGYTF TGCGCCAGCAGCCCCGCCGGGTATCATAACTATGGCTACACCTTC
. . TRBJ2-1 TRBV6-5 CASKLSLSLEQFF TGTGCCAGCAAGTTATCCCTGTCACTTGAGCAGTTCTTC
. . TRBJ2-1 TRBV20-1 CSAAVREEQFF TGCAGTGCTGCCGTGAGGGAGGAGCAGTTCTTC
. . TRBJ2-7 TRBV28 CASSFRNRAYEQYF TGTGCCAGCAGTTTCAGGAACAGGGCCTACGAGCAGTACTTC
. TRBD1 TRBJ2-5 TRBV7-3 CASSFRQGARETQYF TGTGCCAGCAGCTTTCGGCAGGGGGCGAGGGAGACCCAGTACTTC
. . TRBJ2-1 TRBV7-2 CASSPRNVNEQFF TGTGCCAGCAGCCCCCGTAATGTCAATGAGCAGTTCTTC
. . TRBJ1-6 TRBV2 CASSVKGLESPLHF TGTGCCAGCAGTGTAAAGGGTTTGGAGTCACCCCTCCACTTT
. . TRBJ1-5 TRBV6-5 CASKPDGLSNQPQHF TGTGCCAGCAAACCTGACGGACTTAGCAATCAGCCCCAGCATTTT
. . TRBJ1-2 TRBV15 CATSLLTGPYGYTF TGTGCCACCAGCCTATTGACGGGCCCCTATGGCTACACCTTC
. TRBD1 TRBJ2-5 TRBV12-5 CASGSGQGYETQYF TGTGCTAGTGGCTCCGGACAGGGGTACGAGACCCAGTACTTC
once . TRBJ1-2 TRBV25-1 CASSEGGSASEYGYTF TGTGCCAGCAGTGAAGGGGGCTCGGCAAGCGAGTATGGCTACACCTTC